This record covers a single TCR beta chain. This CDR3 is 14 amino acids long. Deletions cut 7 bases from V and 6 bases from J, with 15 bases between. Germline V gives CDR1 MNHEY, CDR2 SVGAGI. Sequenced by immunoSEQ multiplex PCR; TCRdb stores in-frame clones only, minus some. The sample lists about 61,000 clones; 88% were seen once. This sample is part of a study of T cell changes during pregnancy in multiple sclerosis. The sequencing here drew on peripheral blood, taken in the first trimester of pregnancy. This TCR came from a female donor with multiple sclerosis, enrolled in a pregnancy study. This chain joins TRBV6-5 and TRBJ2-2; D call uncertain. The CDR3 loop reads CASTPSEGAGELFF. For the CDR3, the DNA is TGTGCCAGCACCCCGAGTGAAGGAGCCGGGGAGCTGTTTTTT.